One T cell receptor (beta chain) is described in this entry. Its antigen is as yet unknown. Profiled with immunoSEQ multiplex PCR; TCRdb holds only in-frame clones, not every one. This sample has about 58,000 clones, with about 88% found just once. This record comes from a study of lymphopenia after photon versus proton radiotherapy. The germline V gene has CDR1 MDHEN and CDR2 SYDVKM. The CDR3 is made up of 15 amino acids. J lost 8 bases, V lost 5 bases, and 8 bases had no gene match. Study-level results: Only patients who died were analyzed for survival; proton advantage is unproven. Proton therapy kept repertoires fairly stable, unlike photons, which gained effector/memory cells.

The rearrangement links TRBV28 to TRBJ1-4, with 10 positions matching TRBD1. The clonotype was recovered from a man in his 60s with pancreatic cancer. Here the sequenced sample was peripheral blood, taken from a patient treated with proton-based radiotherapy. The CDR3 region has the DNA TGTGCCAGCAGTCCGGGGACAGGGGTAGGGGAAAAACTGTTTTTT. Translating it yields CASSPGTGVGEKLFF.